This note documents a single TCR beta chain sequence. Its antigen is unidentified. This specimen comes from a study of cytomegalovirus exposure and HLA in healthy donors. About the study: An analysis done earlier identified fewer than 140 million unique TCR beta sequences from about 179 million T cells.

The PCR made use of 60 Vbeta and 13 Jbeta primers. Original methodology: Later, an analysis found tens of millions of unique TCR beta chains, and approximately 10 million of these were shared. The data were produced by immunoSEQ multiplex PCR, yet TCRdb's version contains in-frame clones alone and is incomplete. Clonal size and the V and J genes are those of that table, whereas D and trimming came from the DNA. The sample contains tens of thousands of clones, around 79% of which appear only once. All the people who gave samples were healthy bone marrow donors. General observations from the study: Among TCR beta chains, those listed as cytomegalovirus-associated numbered approximately 150.

The V gene's germline CDR1 is MNHEY and CDR2 SMNVEV (reference sequence). With 3 bases removed from V and 10 bases from J, the gap between germline ends came to 10 bases. The CDR3 contains 13 residues. This receptor was identified in a male donor in good health and CMV-seropositive. This rearrangement joins TRBV27 to TRBJ1-6; possibly TRBD1 for D (5 bases). The sample taken for sequencing was PBMCs. The CDR3 DNA sequence: TGTGCCAGCAGTTTTTCAGGGTTCTCACCCCTCCACTTT. It translates to CASSFSGFSPLHF.